This T cell receptor beta chain comes out of a study of blood T cell repertoires in COVID-19. Study in general: Acute and convalescent COVID-19 specimens originated in the United States, Italy and Spain.

As for this clone: The junction departs from the called germline gene at one end, perhaps through a read error.

Assay used: immunoSEQ multiplex PCR; TCRdb lists only in-frame clones, some missing. Of some 250,000 clones in the sample, roughly 79% were seen once. Clinical history as reported by participants underpinned cohort assignment. Two consecutive negative NP/OP PCR tests, clearance, or resolved symptoms defined Cohort 3 recovery. CDR1 is LGHDT, CDR2 YNNKEL, per germline (reference sequence). This CDR3 has 14 amino acids. This clonotype originated in a middle-aged man who had recovered from COVID-19. Material: PBMCs or T cells enriched from blood (not recorded which). This chain joins TRBV3-1 (or the pseudogene TRBV3-2) and TRBJ1-4; D call uncertain. CDR3 in DNA: TGTGCCGGCAGCCAAGTTCTGTCTAATGAAAAACTGTTTTTT. Translation: CAGSQVLSNEKLFF.